The 27 T cell receptor beta chains in this list originate from one sample, sequenced in a study of T cells in Graves' hyperthyroidism and ophthalmopathy. Amplified TCR beta CDR3 regions came from RNA transcripts. Researchers ran a first-round RT-PCR on the TCR CDR3 using the HTBI primer set. TCRdb processed the multiplex PCR reads anew with MiXCR; each CDR3 protein has one entry. The table records 500,000 to 550,000 distinct CDR3 sequences, roughly 20% of them present only once. Sequencing used blood. These TCRs come from a man between 18 and 35 years old with Graves' hyperthyroidism.

The sample holds a few counts of this clonotype. The V call is TRBV30, the J call TRBJ2-7; 9 bases align to TRBD1. The CDR3 runs 12 residues. Per germline, CDR1 GTSNPN and CDR2 SVGIG (reference sequence). J was trimmed by 3 bases and V by 3 bases; bases with no gene match: 0. CDR3 amino acids: CAWRTGGYEQYF. In DNA form, the CDR3 reads TGTGCCTGGAGGACAGGGGGCTACGAGCAGTACTTC. Drawing the rest from reference TRBV30 and TRBJ2-7, the complete variable domain is SQTIHQWPATLVQPVGSPLSLECTVEGTSNPNLYWYRQAAGRGLQLLFYSVGIGQISSEVPQNLSASRPQDRQFILSSKKLLLSDSGFYLCAWRTGGYEQYFGPGTRLTVT.

This clonotype was seen many times. This chain joins TRBV2 and TRBJ2-7, with D possibly being TRBD1 (6 bases). Trimming cost V 0 bases and J 2 bases, with 11 bases left between them. CDR1 is SNHLY and CDR2 is FYNNEI in the germline V gene. This CDR3 is built from 15 residues. CDR3 region: CASSEADSRPYEQYF. CDR3 DNA: TGTGCCAGCAGTGAAGCGGACAGCCGCCCCTACGAGCAGTACTTC.

This clonotype appeared many times. Here the CDR3 reads CASSHRDGGPQETQYF. The DNA of the CDR3 is TGTGCCAGCAGTCACCGGGACGGAGGACCCCAAGAGACCCAGTACTTC. This sequence joins TRBV6-5 and TRBJ2-5, with D perhaps matching TRBD1 or TRBD2 (5 bases each). The CDR3 runs 16 residues. The ends were cut back, 5 bases at V and 1 base at J, with 17 bases in the middle. Germline V lookup: CDR1 MNHEY, CDR2 SVGAGI.

Ten or more counts support this clonotype. This chain joins TRBV2 and TRBJ2-5, with 9 bases identical to TRBD2. With 6 bases clipped from V and 4 bases from J, the junction kept 3 bases outside the gene matches. The CDR3 is 13 amino acids. CDR1 is SNHLY and CDR2 is FYNNEI in the germline V gene. CDR3 bases: TGTGCCAGCAGCATAGCGGGGGTAGAGACCCAGTACTTC. Protein sequence: CASSIAGVETQYF. The whole variable domain, remainder taken from reference TRBV2 and TRBJ2-5, is EPEVTQTPSHQVTQMGQEVILRCVPISNHLYFYWYRQILGQKVEFLVSFYNNEISEKSEIFDDQFSVERPDGSNFTLKIRSTKLEDSAMYFCASSIAGVETQYFGPGTRLLVL.

This clonotype has a count of ten or more. As DNA, the CDR3 is TGCGCCAGCAGCCAAGACTTGTGGCGAGAGCAGTACTTC. This translates into CASSQDLWREQYF. This chain links TRBV4-1 with TRBJ2-7; no definite D call. V lost 0 bases and J 7 bases, leaving 10 bases between the germline ends. The CDR3 spans 13 residues. Germline CDR1 reads MGHRA; CDR2 reads YSYEKL.

Ten or more counts support this clonotype. CDR3: CSAPMGLASYEQYF. The CDR3 DNA is TGCAGTGCCCCGATGGGACTAGCTTCCTACGAGCAGTACTTC. The V and J genes are TRBV20-1 and TRBJ2-7; TRBD2 matches 9 bases. The germline gives CDR1 DFQATT, CDR2 SNEGSKA (reference sequence). The CDR3 is 14 residues long. After removal of 6 bases from V and 1 base from J, the junction contained 7 bases not matched to a gene.

This clonotype appeared many times. The chain employs TRBV27 and TRBJ2-7; D possibly corresponds to TRBD2 (6 bases). The germline CDR1 and CDR2 sequences are MNHEY and SMNVEV (reference sequence). The CDR3 is 13 amino acids. V was shortened by 9 bases and J by 0 bases, with 12 bases between the two germline ends. CDR3 amino acids: CASAAGSSYEQYF. As DNA, the CDR3 is TGTGCCAGTGCCGCGGGGAGCTCCTACGAGCAGTACTTC.

This clonotype was detected many times. This rearrangement joins TRBV5-1 to TRBJ1-1; the D gene is possibly TRBD1 (5 bases). From germline, CDR1 is SGHRS and CDR2 YFSETQ. Trimming took off 7 bases at V and 11 bases at J, with 12 bases between the two ends. The CDR3 has 10 amino acids. CDR3 in amino acids: CASVRGVAFF. CDR3 in DNA: TGCGCCAGCGTTCGAGGGGTCGCTTTCTTT.

In its sample, this clonotype was seen a few times. The J gene is TRBJ1-1, the V gene TRBV10-2; a weak D match, TRBD1 (5 bases). Trimming left V 2 bases short and J 1 base short, with 11 bases between. Germline-derived CDR1 and CDR2 are WSHSY and SAAADI. There are 15 residues in the CDR3. This chain's CDR3 is CASSEPGTANTEAFF. The CDR3 nucleotides read TGCGCCAGCAGTGAGCCGGGGACTGCGAACACTGAAGCTTTCTTT.

This clonotype was detected ten times or more. This chain connects TRBV2 to TRBJ1-1; D is ambiguous. The CDR3 runs 11 residues. V was clipped by 8 bases and J by 4 bases, with 8 bases between them. Germline assignment: CDR1 SNHLY and CDR2 FYNNEI. Here the CDR3 reads CASGRVTEAFF. The CDR3 DNA reads as TGTGCCAGCGGGAGGGTCACTGAAGCTTTCTTT.

This clonotype occurred many times. The chain uses TRBV5-1 and TRBJ2-6; no firm D call. The V gene's germline CDR1 is SGHRS and CDR2 YFSETQ. This CDR3 contains 14 residues. The V end lost 4 bases, the J end lost 0 bases, and 5 bases lay between the germline ends. CDR3 coding DNA: TGCGCCAGCAGCCGCTACTCTGGGGCCAACGTCCTGACTTTC. Translating it yields CASSRYSGANVLTF.

The chain has TRBV28 and TRBJ2-7; 7 nucleotides line up with TRBD2. CDR3 size: 16 residues. Losses at the gene ends were 4 bases for V and 0 bases for J; bases not matched to a gene: 9. The V gene's germline CDR1 is MDHEN and CDR2 SYDVKM. In nucleotides, the CDR3 is TGTGCCAGCAGTTCGGGGGGACGGAGGAGCTCCTACGAGCAGTACTTC. It is translated as CASSSGGRRSSYEQYF.

The V and J genes are TRBV28 and TRBJ1-6, with 7 bases matching TRBD1. The CDR3 has 16 residues. Per the germline V gene, CDR1 is MDHEN and CDR2 is SYDVKM. The ends lost 6 bases at V and 5 bases at J; junction bases unmatched: 10. This chain's CDR3 is CASRTTGRMNNSPLHF. CDR3 sequence (DNA): TGTGCCAGCAGAACGACAGGGAGAATGAATAATTCACCCCTCCACTTT.

There are many counts of this clonotype. The chain uses TRBV2 and TRBJ1-1; D is undetermined. Trimming cost V 7 bases and J 1 base, with 7 bases left between them. Germline CDR1 SNHLY, CDR2 FYNNEI. The CDR3 covers 12 residues. CDR3 sequence reads: CASTWANTEAFF. The DNA of the CDR3 is TGTGCCAGCACATGGGCGAACACTGAAGCTTTCTTT.

This clonotype turned up a few times. The chain joins TRBV19 to TRBJ2-5, with no clear D. The germline gives CDR1 LNHDA, CDR2 SQIVND (reference sequence). The CDR3 has 13 residues. Deletions cut 3 bases from V and 5 bases from J, with 10 bases between. The CDR3 loop reads CASSIGPRETQYF. CDR3 coding DNA: TGTGCCAGTAGTATCGGACCCCGGGAGACCCAGTACTTC.

This clonotype has at least ten counts. This sequence joins TRBV20-1 and TRBJ1-1; tentative D call: TRBD1 (5 bases). V was pared by 3 bases and J by 0 bases, with 8 bases between. Germline V gene sequence: CDR1 DFQATT, CDR2 SNEGSKA (reference sequence). This CDR3 has 13 amino acids. CDR3 sequence (DNA): TGCAGTGCTAGTTTAGGGGTGAACACTGAAGCTTTCTTT. The encoded protein is CSASLGVNTEAFF.

The rearrangement joins TRBV2 to TRBJ1-5, with D uncertain. The germline gives CDR1 SNHLY, CDR2 FYNNEI. The V end lost 5 bases, the J end lost 5 bases, and 10 bases lay between the germline ends. This CDR3 is built from 13 residues. The CDR3 protein is CASSIPGYQPQHF. CDR3 bases: TGTGCCAGCAGTATCCCAGGCTATCAGCCCCAGCATTTT.

This clonotype came up a few times. V and J are TRBV10-2 and TRBJ1-2; the D gene is possibly TRBD1 (6 bases). Germline CDR1 is WSHSY and CDR2 is SAAADI. Trimming removed 3 bases at V and 7 bases at J, with 18 bases between. This CDR3 spans 15 amino acids. The CDR3 region has the DNA TGCGCCAGCAGTGATCGGGGGGCGTTGGTTGGTGGCTACACCTTC. This translates into CASSDRGALVGGYTF.

The V and J genes are TRBV19 and TRBJ1-6; D perhaps matches TRBD1 (6 bases). Trimming took off 0 bases at V and 9 bases at J, with 12 bases between the two ends. CDR1 and CDR2 (germline): LNHDA, SQIVND (reference sequence). There are 15 residues in the CDR3. For the CDR3, the DNA is TGTGCCAGTAGTATAGATGCGGGGGCTGCTTCACCCCTCCACTTT. This translates into CASSIDAGAASPLHF.

This clonotype showed up many times. CDR3 loop: CASSRPPGETQYF. In DNA form, the CDR3 reads TGTGCCAGCAGCCGGCCGCCGGGGGAGACCCAGTACTTC. V and J are TRBV27 and TRBJ2-5; a possible D gene is TRBD2 (5 bases). Trimming removed 6 bases at V and 5 bases at J, with 13 bases between. The CDR3 covers 13 residues. CDR1 is MNHEY, CDR2 SMNVEV, per germline (reference sequence).

As concerns this clonotype: It may be a read error: a sequence one base away is much more abundant. The chain joins TRBV2 to TRBJ1-5; maybe TRBD1 (5 bases). This CDR3 is built from 13 residues. V dropped 4 bases and J dropped 6 bases, with 10 bases sitting between them. The germline gives CDR1 SNHLY, CDR2 FYNNEI. The CDR3 DNA sequence: TGTGCCAGCAGTGGGGGGGAGATTCAGCCCCAGCATTTT. This translates into CASSGGEIQPQHF.

This clonotype was seen many times. Sequence at one end of the junction differs from germline and may be a read error. This chain connects TRBV5-1 to TRBJ1-2; 9 bases fit TRBD1. The CDR3 totals 14 residues. Germline V lookup: CDR1 SGHRS, CDR2 YFSETQ. The CDR3 DNA sequence: TGTGCCAGCAGTGAGGGACAGGGTAACTATGGCTACACCTTC. Protein product: CASSEGQGNYGYTF.

This clonotype was counted at least ten times. The chain employs TRBV10-3 and TRBJ1-5, with a possible D match to TRBD1 (6 bases). CDR1 ENHRY and CDR2 SYGVKD come from the germline V gene. The CDR3 length is 14 residues. V lost 8 bases to trimming and J lost 5 bases, with 16 bases between them. The CDR3 nucleotides read TGTGCCATCGGGACACAGGGAGGGGATCAGCCCCAGCATTTT. Translated: CAIGTQGGDQPQHF.

This clonotype was observed many times. The chain combines TRBV30 with TRBJ1-1, with no clear D. Germline V gene lookup returns CDR1 GTSNPN and CDR2 SVGIG (reference sequence). Trimming removed 1 base from V and 5 bases from J, with 2 bases in between. CDR3 length equals 10 residues. The CDR3 DNA reads as TGTGCCTGGAGTGAGACTGAAGCTTTCTTT. As protein: CAWSETEAFF.

This clonotype was detected many times. This chain uses TRBV12-3 or TRBV12-4 with TRBJ2-2; 10 bases are a match to TRBD1. CDR3 size: 15 residues. The V segment lost 6 bases and the J segment 6 bases; nucleotides outside the gene matches: 7. Here the CDR3 DNA reads TGTGCCAGCAGCTTCCCGGGACAGGGGCCCGGGGAGCTGTTTTTT. Its protein is CASSFPGQGPGELFF.

Remarks on this clonotype: A read error may produce the germline difference seen at one junction end. The genes are TRBV12-3 or TRBV12-4 and TRBJ2-2, with 8 nucleotides matching TRBD1. The CDR3 covers 13 residues. The DNA of the CDR3 is TGTGCCAGTGACAGGGGCCGCTCCGGGGATCTGTTTTTT. Translation: CASDRGRSGDLFF.

This clonotype was recorded at least ten times. The V gene is TRBV11-2, the J gene TRBJ1-1; D not resolved. CDR1 is SGHAT, CDR2 FQNNGV, per germline. V dropped 0 bases and J dropped 9 bases, with 8 bases sitting between them. The CDR3 length is 12 residues. The CDR3 here is CASSLDGNQAFF. The CDR3 coding sequence is TGTGCCAGCAGCTTAGATGGGAACCAAGCTTTCTTT. The variable domain in full, completed from reference TRBV11-2 and TRBJ1-1, reads EAGVAQSPRYKIIEKRQSVAFWCNPISGHATLYWYQQILGQGPKLLIQFQNNGVVDDSQLPKDRFSAERLKGVDSTLKIQPAKLEDSAVYLCASSLDGNQAFFGQGTRLTVV.